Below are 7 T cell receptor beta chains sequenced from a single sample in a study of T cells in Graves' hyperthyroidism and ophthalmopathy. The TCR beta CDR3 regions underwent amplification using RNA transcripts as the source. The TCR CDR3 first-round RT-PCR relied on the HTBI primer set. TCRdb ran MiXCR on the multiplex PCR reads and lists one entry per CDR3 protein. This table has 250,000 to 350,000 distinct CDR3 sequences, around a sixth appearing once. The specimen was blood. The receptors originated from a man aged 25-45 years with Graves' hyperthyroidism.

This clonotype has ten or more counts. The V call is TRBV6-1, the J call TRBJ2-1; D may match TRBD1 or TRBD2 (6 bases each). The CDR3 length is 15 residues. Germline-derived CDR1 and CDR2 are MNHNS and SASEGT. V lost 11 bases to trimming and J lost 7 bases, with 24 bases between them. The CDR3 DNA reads TGTGCCGGGACTCGAACAGGGTACGGTGGGAATGAGCAGTTCTTC. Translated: CAGTRTGYGGNEQFF.

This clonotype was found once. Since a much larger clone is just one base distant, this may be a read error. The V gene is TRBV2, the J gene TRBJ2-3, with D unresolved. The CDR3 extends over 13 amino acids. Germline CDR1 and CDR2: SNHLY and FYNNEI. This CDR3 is CASSDQATDTRYF. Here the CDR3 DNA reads TGTGCCAGCAGTGATCAGGCAACAGATACGCGGTATTTT.

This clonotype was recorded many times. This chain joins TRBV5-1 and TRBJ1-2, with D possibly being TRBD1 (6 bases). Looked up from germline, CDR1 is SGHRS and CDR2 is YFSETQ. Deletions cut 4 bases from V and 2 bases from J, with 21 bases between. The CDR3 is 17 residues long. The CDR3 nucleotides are TGCGCCAGCAGCCCTGGGACACCCCTTCAGAAAAACTATGGCTACACCTTC. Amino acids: CASSPGTPLQKNYGYTF.

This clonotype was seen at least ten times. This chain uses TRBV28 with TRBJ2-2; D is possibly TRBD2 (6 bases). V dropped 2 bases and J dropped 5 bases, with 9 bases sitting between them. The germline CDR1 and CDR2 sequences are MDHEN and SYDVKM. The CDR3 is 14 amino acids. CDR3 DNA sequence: TGTGCCAGCAGTTTAGTCGCGGGGACCGGGGAGCTGTTTTTT. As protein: CASSLVAGTGELFF.

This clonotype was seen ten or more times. CDR3 sequence: CASSVGVLGGETQYF. The CDR3 DNA is TGTGCCAGCAGCGTAGGGGTCCTAGGTGGAGAGACCCAGTACTTC. The genes are TRBV9 and TRBJ2-5; D is ambiguous. Trimming cost V 0 bases and J 4 bases, with 13 bases left between them. The germline V gene encodes CDR1 SGDLS and CDR2 YYNGEE. CDR3 length equals 15 residues.

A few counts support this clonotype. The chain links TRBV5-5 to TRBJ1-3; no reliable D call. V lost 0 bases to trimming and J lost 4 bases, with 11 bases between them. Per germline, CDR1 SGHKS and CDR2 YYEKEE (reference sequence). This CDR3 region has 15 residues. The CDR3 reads CASSLDRAAGNTIYF. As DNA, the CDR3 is TGTGCCAGCAGCTTGGATAGGGCGGCAGGAAACACCATATATTTT.

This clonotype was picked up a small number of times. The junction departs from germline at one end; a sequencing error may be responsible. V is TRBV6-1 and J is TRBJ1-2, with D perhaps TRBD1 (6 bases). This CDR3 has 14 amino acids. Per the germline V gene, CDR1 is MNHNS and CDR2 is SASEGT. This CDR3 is CASTEQGRNPGYTF. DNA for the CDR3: TGTGCCAGCACTGAACAGGGCAGGAATCCTGGCTACACCTTC.